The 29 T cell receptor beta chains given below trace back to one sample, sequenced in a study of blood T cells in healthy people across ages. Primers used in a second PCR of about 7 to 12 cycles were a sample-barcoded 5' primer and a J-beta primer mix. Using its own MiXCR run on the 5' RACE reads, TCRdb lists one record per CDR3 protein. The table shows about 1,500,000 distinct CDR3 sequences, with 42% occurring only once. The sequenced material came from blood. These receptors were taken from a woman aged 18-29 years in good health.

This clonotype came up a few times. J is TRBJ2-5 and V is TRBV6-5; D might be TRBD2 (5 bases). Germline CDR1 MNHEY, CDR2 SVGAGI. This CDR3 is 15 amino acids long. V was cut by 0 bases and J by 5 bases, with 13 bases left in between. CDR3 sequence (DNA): TGTGCCAGCAGTTACTCTCGCGAGGGTCGCGAGACCCAGTACTTC. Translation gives CASSYSREGRETQYF.

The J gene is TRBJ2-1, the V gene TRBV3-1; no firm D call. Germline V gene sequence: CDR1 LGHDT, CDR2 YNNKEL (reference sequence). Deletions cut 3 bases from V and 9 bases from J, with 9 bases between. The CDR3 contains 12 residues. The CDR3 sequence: CASSQVLGEQFF. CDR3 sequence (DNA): TGTGCCAGCAGCCAGGTACTTGGTGAGCAGTTCTTC.

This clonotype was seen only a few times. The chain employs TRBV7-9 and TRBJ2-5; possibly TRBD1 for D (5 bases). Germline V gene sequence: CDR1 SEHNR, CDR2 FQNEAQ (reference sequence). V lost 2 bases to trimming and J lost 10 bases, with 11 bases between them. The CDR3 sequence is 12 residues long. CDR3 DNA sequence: TGTGCCAGCAGCTTACCTACAGGTGACCAGTACTTC. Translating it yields CASSLPTGDQYF.

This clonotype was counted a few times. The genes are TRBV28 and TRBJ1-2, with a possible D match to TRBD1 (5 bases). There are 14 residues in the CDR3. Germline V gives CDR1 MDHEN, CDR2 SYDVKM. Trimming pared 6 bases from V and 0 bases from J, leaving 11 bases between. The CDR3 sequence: CASSRQSPNYGYTF. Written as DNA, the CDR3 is TGTGCCAGCAGCCGACAGAGCCCTAACTATGGCTACACCTTC.

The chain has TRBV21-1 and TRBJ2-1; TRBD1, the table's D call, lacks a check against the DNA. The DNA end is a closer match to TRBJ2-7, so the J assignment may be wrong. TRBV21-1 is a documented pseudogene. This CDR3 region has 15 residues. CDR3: CASREQDFSYNEQYF. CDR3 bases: TGTGCCAGCAGGGAACAGGACTTCTCCTACAATGAGCAGTACTTC.

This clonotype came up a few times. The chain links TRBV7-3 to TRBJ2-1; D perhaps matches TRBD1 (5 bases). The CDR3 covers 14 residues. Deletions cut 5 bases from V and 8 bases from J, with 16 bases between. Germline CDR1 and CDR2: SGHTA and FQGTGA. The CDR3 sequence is CASSPGLTRDEQFF. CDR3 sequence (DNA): TGTGCCAGCAGCCCAGGCCTTACCAGGGATGAGCAGTTCTTC.

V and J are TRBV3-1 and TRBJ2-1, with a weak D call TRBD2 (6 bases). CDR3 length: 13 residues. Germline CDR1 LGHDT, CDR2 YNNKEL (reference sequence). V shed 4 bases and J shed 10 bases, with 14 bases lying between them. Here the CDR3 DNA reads TGTGCCAGCAGCCGGGTGGGGGGAACAGAGCAGTTCTTC. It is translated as CASSRVGGTEQFF.

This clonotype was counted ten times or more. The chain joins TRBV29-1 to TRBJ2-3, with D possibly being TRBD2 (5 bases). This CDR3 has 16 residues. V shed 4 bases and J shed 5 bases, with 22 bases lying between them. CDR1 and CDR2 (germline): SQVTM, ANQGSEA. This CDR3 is CSVGSFTRDFGDTQYF. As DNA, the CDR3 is TGCAGCGTTGGAAGCTTTACTAGGGATTTTGGAGATACGCAGTATTTT.

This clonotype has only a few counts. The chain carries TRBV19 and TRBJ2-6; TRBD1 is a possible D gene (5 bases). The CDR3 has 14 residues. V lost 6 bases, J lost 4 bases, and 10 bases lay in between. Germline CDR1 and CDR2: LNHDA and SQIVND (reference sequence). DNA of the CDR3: TGTGCCAGTAGGCAGGGTTCCGGGGCCAACGTCCTGACTTTC. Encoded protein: CASRQGSGANVLTF.

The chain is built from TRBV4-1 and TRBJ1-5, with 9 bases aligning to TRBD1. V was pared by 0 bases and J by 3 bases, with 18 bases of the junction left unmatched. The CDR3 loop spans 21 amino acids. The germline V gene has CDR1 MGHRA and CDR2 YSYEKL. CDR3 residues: CASSQDLWTLTGGRDNQPQHF. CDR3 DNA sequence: TGCGCCAGCAGCCAAGATCTGTGGACCTTAACAGGGGGCCGGGACAATCAGCCCCAGCATTTT.

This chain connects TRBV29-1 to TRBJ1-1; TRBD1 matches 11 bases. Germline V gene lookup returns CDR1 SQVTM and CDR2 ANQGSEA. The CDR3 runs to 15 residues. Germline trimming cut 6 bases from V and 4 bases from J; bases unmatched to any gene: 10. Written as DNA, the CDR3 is TGCAGCGTGCTTCGGACCGGGACAGGGGGCACTGAAGCTTTCTTT. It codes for CSVLRTGTGGTEAFF.

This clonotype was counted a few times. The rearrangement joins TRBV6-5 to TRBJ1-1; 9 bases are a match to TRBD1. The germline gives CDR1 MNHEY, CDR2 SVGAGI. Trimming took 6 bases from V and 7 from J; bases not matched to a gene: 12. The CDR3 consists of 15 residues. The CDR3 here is CASRDTGGSSSEAFF. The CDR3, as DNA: TGTGCCAGCAGGGATACAGGGGGCTCCTCTAGTGAAGCTTTCTTT.

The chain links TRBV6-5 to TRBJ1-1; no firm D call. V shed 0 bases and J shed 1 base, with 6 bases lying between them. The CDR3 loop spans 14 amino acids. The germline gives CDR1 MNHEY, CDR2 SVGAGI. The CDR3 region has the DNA TGTGCCAGCAGTTACTCGGTAGAGAACACTGAAGCTTTCTTT. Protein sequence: CASSYSVENTEAFF.

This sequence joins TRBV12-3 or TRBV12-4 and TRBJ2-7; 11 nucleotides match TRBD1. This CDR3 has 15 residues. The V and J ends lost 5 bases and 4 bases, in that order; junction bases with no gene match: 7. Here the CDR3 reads CASSPWDRGGYEQYF. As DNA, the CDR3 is TGTGCCAGCAGTCCTTGGGACAGGGGGGGTTACGAGCAGTACTTC.

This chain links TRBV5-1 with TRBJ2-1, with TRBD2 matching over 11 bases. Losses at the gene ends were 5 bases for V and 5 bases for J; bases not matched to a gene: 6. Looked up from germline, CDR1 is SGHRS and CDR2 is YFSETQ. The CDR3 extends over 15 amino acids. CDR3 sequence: CASRLAGGKHNEQFF. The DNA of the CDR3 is TGCGCCAGCAGGTTAGCGGGAGGGAAACACAATGAGCAGTTCTTC.

For the CDR3, the DNA is TGCGCCAGCAAAACGGGGGGACAGTATGGCTACACCTTC. Its translation: CASKTGGQYGYTF. The rearrangement joins TRBV5-1 to TRBJ1-2; 7 bases align to TRBD1. The V gene's germline CDR1 is SGHRS and CDR2 YFSETQ. The CDR3 is made up of 13 amino acids. V lost 6 bases and J lost 5; bases outside the gene matches: 7.

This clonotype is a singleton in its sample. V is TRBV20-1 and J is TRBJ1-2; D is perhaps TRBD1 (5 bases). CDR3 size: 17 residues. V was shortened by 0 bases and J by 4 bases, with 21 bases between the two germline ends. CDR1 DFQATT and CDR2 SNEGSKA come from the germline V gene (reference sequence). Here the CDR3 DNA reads TGCAGTGCTAGAGATTGGGCAAACGGGGGGGAAATCTATGGCTACACCTTC. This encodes CSARDWANGGEIYGYTF.

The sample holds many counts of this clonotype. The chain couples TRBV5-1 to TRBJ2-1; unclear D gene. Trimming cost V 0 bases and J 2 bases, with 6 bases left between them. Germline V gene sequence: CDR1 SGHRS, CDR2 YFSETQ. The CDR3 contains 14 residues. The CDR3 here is CASSLAETYNEQFF. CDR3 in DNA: TGCGCCAGCAGCTTGGCGGAAACCTACAATGAGCAGTTCTTC.

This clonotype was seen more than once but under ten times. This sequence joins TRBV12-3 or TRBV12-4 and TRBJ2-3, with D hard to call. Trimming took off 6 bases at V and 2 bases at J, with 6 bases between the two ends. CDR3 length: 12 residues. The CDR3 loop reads CASRSTTDTQYF. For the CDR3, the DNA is TGTGCCAGCAGGAGCACCACAGATACGCAGTATTTT.

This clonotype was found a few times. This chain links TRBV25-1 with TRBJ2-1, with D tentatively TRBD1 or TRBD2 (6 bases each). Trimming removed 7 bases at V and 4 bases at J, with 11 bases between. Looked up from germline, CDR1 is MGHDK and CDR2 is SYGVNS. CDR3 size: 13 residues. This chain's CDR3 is CASILGGYNEQFF. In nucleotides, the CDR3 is TGTGCCAGCATCCTAGGGGGGTACAATGAGCAGTTCTTC.

DNA of the CDR3: TGCGCCAGCATAAATAATGATGCGTACGAGCAGTACTTC. It translates to CASINNDAYEQYF. This rearrangement joins TRBV10-2 to TRBJ2-7; no clear D gene. Between the trimmed V and J ends, which lost 7 bases and 4 bases, there was a span of 14 bases. This CDR3 spans 13 amino acids. The germline gives CDR1 WSHSY, CDR2 SAAADI.

CDR3 DNA: TGTGCCAGCAGCTTAGATTTTGGGGCAATGAACACTGAAGCTTTCTTT. Encoded protein: CASSLDFGAMNTEAFF. This sequence joins TRBV5-6 and TRBJ1-1, with D perhaps TRBD1 (5 bases). This CDR3 is 16 amino acids long. The V gene's germline CDR1 is SGHDT and CDR2 YYEEEE. V shed 2 bases and J shed 0 bases, with 14 bases lying between them.

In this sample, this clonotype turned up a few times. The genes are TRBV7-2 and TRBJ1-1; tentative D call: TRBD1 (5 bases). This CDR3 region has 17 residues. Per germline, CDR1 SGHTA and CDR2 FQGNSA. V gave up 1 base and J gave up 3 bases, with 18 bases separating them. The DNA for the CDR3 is TGTGCCAGCAGCTTAGAGGATGGGGACGTCCCGGACACTGAAGCTTTCTTT. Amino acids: CASSLEDGDVPDTEAFF.

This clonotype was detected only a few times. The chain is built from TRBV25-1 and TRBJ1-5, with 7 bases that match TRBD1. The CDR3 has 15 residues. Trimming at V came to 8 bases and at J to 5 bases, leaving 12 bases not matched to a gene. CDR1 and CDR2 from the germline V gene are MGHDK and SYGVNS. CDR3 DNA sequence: TGTGCCAGCCGACCTCGGGGCAGGGGGGATCAGCCCCAGCATTTT. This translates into CASRPRGRGDQPQHF.

The DNA for the CDR3 is TGTGCCTGGAAGGGTGGGGACTATGGCTACACCTTC. It translates to CAWKGGDYGYTF. The rearrangement uses TRBV30 and TRBJ1-2, with no clear D. V dropped 4 bases and J dropped 3 bases, with 9 bases sitting between them. The CDR3 length is 12 residues. Germline V gene lookup returns CDR1 GTSNPN and CDR2 SVGIG (reference sequence).

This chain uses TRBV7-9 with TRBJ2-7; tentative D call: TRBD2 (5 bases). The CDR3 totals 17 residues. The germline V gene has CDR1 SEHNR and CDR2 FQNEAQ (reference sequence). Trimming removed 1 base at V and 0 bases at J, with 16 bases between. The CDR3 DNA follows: TGTGCCAGCAGCTTAGGTGGCGGGCGCCCTAACTCCTACGAGCAGTACTTC. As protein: CASSLGGGRPNSYEQYF.

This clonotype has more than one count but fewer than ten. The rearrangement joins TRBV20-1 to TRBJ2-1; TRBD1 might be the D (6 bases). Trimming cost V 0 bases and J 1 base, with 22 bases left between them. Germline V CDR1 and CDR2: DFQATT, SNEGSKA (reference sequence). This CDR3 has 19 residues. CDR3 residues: CSARDPTESGTKSYNEQFF. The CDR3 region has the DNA TGCAGTGCTAGAGACCCGACAGAGTCAGGGACAAAGTCCTACAATGAGCAGTTCTTC.

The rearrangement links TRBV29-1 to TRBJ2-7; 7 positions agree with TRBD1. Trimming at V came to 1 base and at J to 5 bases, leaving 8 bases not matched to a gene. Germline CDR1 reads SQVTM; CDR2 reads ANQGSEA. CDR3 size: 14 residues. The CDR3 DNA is TGCAGCGTTGAAGGGGGACAGACCTTCAACGAGCAGTACTTC. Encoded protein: CSVEGGQTFNEQYF.

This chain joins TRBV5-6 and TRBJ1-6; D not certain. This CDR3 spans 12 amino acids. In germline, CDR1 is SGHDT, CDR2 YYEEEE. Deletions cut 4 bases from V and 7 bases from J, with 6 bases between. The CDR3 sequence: CASSKLNSPLHF. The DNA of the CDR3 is TGTGCCAGCAGCAAACTCAATTCACCCCTCCACTTT.